The T cell receptor (beta chain) described here comes from a study of T cell repertoires in cytomegalovirus infection. TCRdb re-called the reads through MiXCR, storing one row per CDR3 protein. This sample has approximately 240,000 distinct CDR3 sequences, with 9% to 15% found just once. In its sample, this clonotype was seen many times. The specimen sequenced was PBMCs. The clonotype comes from a human donor in good health (CMV status not recorded). Some clones in this sample may be carry-over from other donors' samples.

CDR3 in DNA: TGTGCCAGCAGCCGCGGAGGGAACACTGAAGCTTTCTTT. Encoded protein: CASSRGGNTEAFF. The V gene is TRBV7-2, the J gene TRBJ1-1, with no clear D. The CDR3 is 13 amino acids. Germline loops: CDR1 SGHTA, CDR2 FQGNSA. Trimming pared 5 bases from V and 1 base from J, leaving 8 bases between. The full variable domain, its missing parts supplied by reference TRBV7-2 and TRBJ1-1, is GAGVSQSPSNKVTEKGKDVELRCDPISGHTALYWYRQSLGQGLEFLIYFQGNSAPDKSGLPSDRFSAERTGGSVSTLTIQRTQQEDSAVYLCASSRGGNTEAFFGQGTRLTVV.